The 14 T cell receptor beta chains below come from one sample, sequenced in a study of blood T cell repertoires in COVID-19. TCRdb keeps only in-frame clones here, not all; method: immunoSEQ multiplex PCR. The profile shows around 270,000 clones, around 90% of them singletons. Source material: peripheral blood. Receptors originate from a man between 60 and 70 years old who had recovered from COVID-19.

The J gene is TRBJ1-2, the V gene TRBV18; D is possibly TRBD1 (6 bases). Germline V CDR1 and CDR2: KGHSH, LQKENI. Trimming pared 5 bases from V and 2 bases from J, leaving 18 bases between. This CDR3 spans 16 amino acids. DNA for the CDR3: TGTGCCAGCTCAGCCCAGAAGGGGGAAGGGAACTATGGCTACACCTTC. Translation: CASSAQKGEGNYGYTF.

V is TRBV3-1 (or the pseudogene TRBV3-2) and J is TRBJ2-7, with 8 bases matching TRBD1. Germline V gives CDR1 LGHDT, CDR2 YNNKEL (reference sequence). The V gene end was trimmed by 4 bases and the J gene end by 5 bases; junction bases not matched to a gene: 4. The CDR3 runs to 13 residues. CDR3 sequence reads: CASSLRQGNEQYF. The CDR3 nucleotides read TGTGCCAGCAGCCTAAGACAGGGGAACGAGCAGTACTTC.

The chain links TRBV5-1 to TRBJ2-1, with 9 bases aligning to TRBD2. Per the germline V gene, CDR1 is SGHRS and CDR2 is YFSETQ. This CDR3 spans 16 amino acids. Trimming took 0 bases from V and 8 from J; bases not matched to a gene: 9. For the CDR3, the DNA is TGCGCCAGCAGCTTGGTTCCCCAGCGGGGGGTGTATGAGCAGTTCTTC. This sequence encodes CASSLVPQRGVYEQFF.

The chain uses TRBV6-5 and TRBJ1-6; TRBD1 matches 8 bases. V shed 6 bases, J shed 5 bases, and the junction held 6 bases outside the gene matches. This CDR3 is built from 15 residues. CDR1 and CDR2 (germline): MNHEY, SVGAGI. The CDR3 spells CASSPDRGNNSPLHF. The CDR3 DNA reads TGTGCCAGCAGCCCCGACAGGGGCAATAATTCACCCCTCCACTTT.

The rearrangement links TRBV7-3 to TRBJ2-3; the D is unclear. Germline lookup yields CDR1 SGHTA and CDR2 FQGTGA. Trimming took off 0 bases at V and 3 bases at J, with 7 bases between the two ends. The CDR3 length is 14 residues. The CDR3 region is CASSLTSRTDTQYF. The CDR3 region has the DNA TGTGCCAGCAGCTTAACGTCTCGGACAGATACGCAGTATTTT.

This clone was observed a single time. This chain connects TRBV23-1 to TRBJ1-4, with D perhaps matching TRBD1 (5 bases). TRBV23-1 qualifies as an ORF whose function is uncertain. This CDR3 is 14 amino acids long. V lost 5 bases and J 7 bases, leaving 14 bases between the germline ends. As DNA, the CDR3 is TGCGCCAGCAGTTGGGTGCAGGGCGGTGAAAAACTGTTTTTT. Residues: CASSWVQGGEKLFF.

The V gene is TRBV24-1, the J gene TRBJ1-1, with D tentatively TRBD1 (6 bases). CDR3 length: 14 residues. Germline CDR1 KGHDR, CDR2 SFDVKD. Trimming left V 0 bases short and J 7 bases short, with 11 bases between. The CDR3: CATSDLRPGVEAFF. The CDR3 region has the DNA TGTGCCACCAGTGATTTGAGGCCAGGGGTTGAAGCTTTCTTT.

The chain has TRBV28 and TRBJ2-4; possibly TRBD2 for D (6 bases). This CDR3 contains 18 residues. With 6 bases removed from V and 1 base from J, the gap between germline ends came to 22 bases. Germline V CDR1 and CDR2: MDHEN, SYDVKM. The CDR3 DNA sequence: TGTGCCAGCAGACAACACCTTGGGGGGTCCTCGGCCAAAAACATTCAGTACTTC. It translates to CASRQHLGGSSAKNIQYF. The whole variable domain, remainder taken from reference TRBV28 and TRBJ2-4, is DVKVTQSSRYLVKRTGEKVFLECVQDMDHENMFWYRQDPGLGLRLIYFSYDVKMKEKGDIPEGYSVSREKKERFSLILESASTNQTSMYLCASRQHLGGSSAKNIQYFGAGTRLSVL.

This clone was counted between two and nine times. The chain combines TRBV7-9 with TRBJ2-7; weak D call: TRBD1 (6 bases). The V and J ends lost 3 bases and 4 bases respectively, with 10 bases between them. This CDR3 contains 13 residues. CDR1 and CDR2 (germline): SEHNR, FQNEAQ (reference sequence). The DNA of the CDR3 is TGTGCCAGCAGCTTTAACACAGGGTACGAGCAGTACTTC. Its protein is CASSFNTGYEQYF. Looking up the rest from reference TRBV7-9 and TRBJ2-7 gives the full variable domain: DTGVSQNPRHKITKRGQNVTFRCDPISEHNRLYWYRQTLGQGPEFLTYFQNEAQLEKSRLLSDRFSAERPKGSFSTLEIQRTEQGDSAMYLCASSFNTGYEQYFGPGTRLTVT.

The rearrangement uses TRBV18 and TRBJ2-7, with a tentative D call TRBD1 (5 bases). Looked up from germline, CDR1 is KGHSH and CDR2 is LQKENI. The ends were cut back, 4 bases at V and 4 bases at J, with 14 bases in the middle. The CDR3 consists of 14 residues. The CDR3 is CASSQYDSRYEQYF. The CDR3 coding sequence is TGTGCCAGCTCACAGTACGACAGCAGATACGAGCAGTACTTC.

The chain links TRBV29-1 to TRBJ2-2; TRBD1 aligns across 8 bases. This CDR3 contains 15 residues. Germline CDR1 is SQVTM and CDR2 is ANQGSEA. The V and J ends lost 1 base and 5 bases, in that order; junction bases with no gene match: 6. CDR3 sequence (DNA): TGCAGCGTTGAAGGAGGACAGGGAAGAACCGGGGAGCTGTTTTTT. As protein: CSVEGGQGRTGELFF.

The chain links TRBV19 to TRBJ2-5; tentatively, D is TRBD1 (5 bases). The germline V and J ends were trimmed by 3 bases and 2 bases, with 16 bases remaining between them. Germline loops: CDR1 LNHDA, CDR2 SQIVND (reference sequence). This CDR3 comprises 16 residues. The CDR3 is CASSIVQGSPQETQYF. CDR3 nucleotides: TGTGCCAGTAGTATCGTTCAGGGCTCCCCGCAAGAGACCCAGTACTTC.

This clone was recorded only once. V is TRBV10-3 and J is TRBJ1-6; D not resolved. Looked up from germline, CDR1 is ENHRY and CDR2 is SYGVKD. V lost 2 bases to trimming and J lost 6 bases, with 5 bases between them. There are 13 residues in the CDR3. The CDR3 region has the DNA TGTGCCATCAGTGAGGACACTAATTCACCCCTCCACTTT. Amino acid sequence: CAISEDTNSPLHF.

The chain recombines TRBV7-9 with TRBJ1-2; possibly TRBD1 for D (5 bases). CDR1 is SEHNR, CDR2 FQNEAQ, per germline (reference sequence). The V and J ends lost 1 base and 7 bases respectively, with 16 bases between them. The CDR3 totals 15 residues. In DNA form, the CDR3 reads TGTGCCAGCAGCTTAGAGGGCGGGACGGGCTCTGGCTACACCTTC. The encoded protein is CASSLEGGTGSGYTF.